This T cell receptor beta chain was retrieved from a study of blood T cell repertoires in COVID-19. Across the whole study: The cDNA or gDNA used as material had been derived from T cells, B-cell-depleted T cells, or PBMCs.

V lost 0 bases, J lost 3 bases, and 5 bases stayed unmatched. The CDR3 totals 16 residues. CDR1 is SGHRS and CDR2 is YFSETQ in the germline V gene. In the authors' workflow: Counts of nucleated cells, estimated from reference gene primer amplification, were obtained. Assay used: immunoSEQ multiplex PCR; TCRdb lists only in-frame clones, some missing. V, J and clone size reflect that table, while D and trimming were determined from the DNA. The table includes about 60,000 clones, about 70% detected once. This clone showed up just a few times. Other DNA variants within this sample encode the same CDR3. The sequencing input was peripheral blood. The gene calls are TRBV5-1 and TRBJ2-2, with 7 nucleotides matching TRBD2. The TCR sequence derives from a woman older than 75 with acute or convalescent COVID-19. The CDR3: CASSLVGGSHTGELFF. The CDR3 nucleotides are TGCGCCAGCAGCTTGGTTGGCGGGAGCCACACCGGGGAGCTGTTTTTT.